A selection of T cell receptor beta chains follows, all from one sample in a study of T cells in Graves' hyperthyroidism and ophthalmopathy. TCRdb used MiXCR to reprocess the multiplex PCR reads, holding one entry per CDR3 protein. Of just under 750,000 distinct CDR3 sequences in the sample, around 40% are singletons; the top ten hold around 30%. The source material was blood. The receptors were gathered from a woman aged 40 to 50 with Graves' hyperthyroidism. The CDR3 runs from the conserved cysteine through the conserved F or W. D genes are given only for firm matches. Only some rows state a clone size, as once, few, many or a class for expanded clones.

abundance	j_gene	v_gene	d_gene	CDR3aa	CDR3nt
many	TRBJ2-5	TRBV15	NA	CATSRDTGISETQYF	TGTGCCACCAGCAGAGATACCGGGATATCGGAGACCCAGTACTTC
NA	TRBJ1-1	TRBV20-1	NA	CSASRGTFF	TGCAGTGCTAGTCGCGGGACTTTCTTT
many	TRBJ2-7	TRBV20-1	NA	CSARGEAGYEQYF	TGCAGTGCTAGAGGGGAGGCAGGCTACGAGCAGTACTTC
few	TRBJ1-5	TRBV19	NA	CASSIEGDTNQPQHF	TGTGCCAGTAGTATTGAGGGAGACACAAATCAGCCCCAGCATTTT
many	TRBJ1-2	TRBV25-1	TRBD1	CASSVRGLGYGYTF	TGTGCCAGCAGTGTCAGGGGGCTGGGCTATGGCTACACCTTC
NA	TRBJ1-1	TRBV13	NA	CASSPRPAGTEAFF	TGTGCCAGCAGCCCTAGACCTGCCGGCACTGAAGCTTTCTTT
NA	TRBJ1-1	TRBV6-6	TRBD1	CASSPQGGVTEAFF	TGTGCCAGCAGCCCCCAGGGGGGGGTCACTGAAGCTTTCTTT
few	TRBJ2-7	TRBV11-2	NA	CASSPGAGYEQYF	TGTGCCAGCAGCCCGGGGGCCGGCTACGAGCAGTACTTC
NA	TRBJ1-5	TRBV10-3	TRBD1	CAISGTGTDQPQHF	TGTGCCATCAGTGGGACAGGGACGGATCAGCCCCAGCATTTT
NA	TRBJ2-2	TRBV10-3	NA	CAISGEATGELFF	TGTGCCATCAGTGGGGAAGCGACAGGGGAGCTGTTTTTT
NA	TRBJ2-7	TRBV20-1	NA	CSARDPGGTRPYERYF	TGCAGTGCTAGAGATCCAGGAGGGACCAGACCTTACGAGCGGTACTTC
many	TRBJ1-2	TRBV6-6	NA	CASNSASGNYGYTF	TGTGCCAGCAACTCGGCGTCTGGTAACTATGGCTACACCTTC
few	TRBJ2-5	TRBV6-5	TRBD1	CASSTATGGYGTQYF	TGTGCCAGCAGTACCGCGACAGGGGGGTATGGGACCCAGTACTTC
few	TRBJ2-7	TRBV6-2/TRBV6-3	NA	CASSIDTYEQYF	TGTGCCAGCAGTATCGACACCTACGAGCAGTACTTC
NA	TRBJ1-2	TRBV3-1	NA	CASSQEGSGYTF	TGTGCCAGCAGCCAAGAGGGATCTGGCTACACCTTC
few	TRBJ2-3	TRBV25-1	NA	CASSEFDPGYTQYF	TGTGCCAGCAGTGAATTCGACCCAGGCTATACGCAGTATTTT
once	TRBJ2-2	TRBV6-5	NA	CASSFKVYTGELFF	TGTGCCAGCAGTTTCAAGGTGTACACCGGGGAGCTGTTTTTT
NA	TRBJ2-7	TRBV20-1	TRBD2	CSAMGLAGGYHEQYF	TGCAGTGCTATGGGGCTAGCGGGAGGTTACCACGAGCAGTACTTC
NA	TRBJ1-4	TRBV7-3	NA	CASSGPGVATNEKLFF	TGTGCCAGCAGCGGGCCAGGGGTTGCAACTAATGAAAAACTGTTTTTT
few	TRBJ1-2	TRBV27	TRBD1	CASSYRTGEDYGYTF	TGTGCCAGCAGTTATCGGACAGGGGAGGACTATGGCTACACCTTC
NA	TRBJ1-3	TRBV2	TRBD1	CASSSPGQGRDTIHF	TGTGCCAGCAGCTCACCAGGACAGGGGAGGGACACCATACATTTT
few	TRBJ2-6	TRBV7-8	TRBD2	CASSLKFSEGRDSGANVLTF	TGTGCCAGCAGCTTAAAGTTTAGCGAGGGGAGGGACTCTGGGGCCAACGTCCTGACTTTC
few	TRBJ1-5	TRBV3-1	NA	CASSQDLVVQPQHF	TGTGCCAGCAGCCAAGATCTTGTAGTCCAGCCCCAGCATTTT
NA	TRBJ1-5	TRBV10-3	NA	CATLRNLQGMGNQPQHF	TGTGCCACCTTGAGGAACCTCCAGGGGATGGGCAATCAGCCCCAGCATTTT
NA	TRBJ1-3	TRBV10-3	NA	CAITRTGGPGNTIYF	TGTGCCATCACCCGGACGGGAGGTCCTGGAAACACCATATATTTT
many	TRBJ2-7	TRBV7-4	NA	CASSLDGRLDPLEQYF	TGTGCCAGCAGCTTGGACGGGAGACTCGACCCACTGGAGCAGTACTTC
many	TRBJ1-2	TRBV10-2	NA	CASSEPGAGYGYTF	TGCGCCAGCAGTGAGCCAGGGGCTGGTTATGGCTACACCTTC
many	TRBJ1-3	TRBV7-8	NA	CASSLAGFSSGNTIYF	TGTGCCAGCAGCTTAGCTGGGTTCAGCTCTGGAAACACCATATATTTT